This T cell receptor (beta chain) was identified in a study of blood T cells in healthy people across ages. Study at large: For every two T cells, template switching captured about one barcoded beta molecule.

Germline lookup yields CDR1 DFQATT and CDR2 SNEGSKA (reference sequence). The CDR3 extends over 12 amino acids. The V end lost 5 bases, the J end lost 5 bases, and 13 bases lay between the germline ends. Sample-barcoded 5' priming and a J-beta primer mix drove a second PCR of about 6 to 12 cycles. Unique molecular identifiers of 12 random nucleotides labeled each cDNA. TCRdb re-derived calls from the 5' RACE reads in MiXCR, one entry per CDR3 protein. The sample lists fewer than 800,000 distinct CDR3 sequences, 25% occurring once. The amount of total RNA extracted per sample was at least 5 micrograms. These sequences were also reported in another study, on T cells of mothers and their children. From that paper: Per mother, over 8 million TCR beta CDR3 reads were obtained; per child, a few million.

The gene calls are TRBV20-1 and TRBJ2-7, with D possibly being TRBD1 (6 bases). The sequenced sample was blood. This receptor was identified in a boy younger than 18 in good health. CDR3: CSAPRDTHEQYF. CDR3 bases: TGCAGTGCTCCACGGGACACCCACGAGCAGTACTTC.